The TCR beta chain under discussion was sequenced for a study of blood T cell repertoires in COVID-19. Here immunoSEQ multiplex PCR was the method, and the copy in TCRdb shows in-frame clones only, minus some. This table holds approximately 210,000 clones, approximately 80% found once. Worth noting for this clone: Additional DNA sequences in this sample encode the identical CDR3.

V shed 4 bases and J shed 0 bases, with 14 bases lying between them. The germline V gene encodes CDR1 SEHNR and CDR2 FQNEAQ (reference sequence). The CDR3 is 16 amino acids. The TCR was taken from a woman between 45 and 65 years old with acute COVID-19. Sequenced input: PBMCs or T cells enriched from blood (not recorded which). The chain uses TRBV7-9 and TRBJ2-3; perhaps TRBD1 as D (6 bases). Here the CDR3 DNA reads TGTGCCAGCAGCTCCGCCGGGACATCTAGCACAGATACGCAGTATTTT. This gives the protein CASSSAGTSSTDTQYF.